This T cell receptor (beta chain) was documented in a study of cytomegalovirus exposure and HLA in healthy donors. The PCR ran on 60 Vbeta and 13 Jbeta primers. Produced via immunoSEQ multiplex PCR; TCRdb's table is partial and in-frame only. The sample lists 200,000 or so clones; roughly 80% were seen once. The CDR3 runs 16 residues. Per the germline V gene, CDR1 is LGHNA and CDR2 is YSLEER. The V end was cut by 4 bases, the J end by 0 bases, with 13 bases between. The J gene is TRBJ2-4, the V gene TRBV4-3; tentatively, D is TRBD2 (6 bases). The source of this sequence is a man aged 25 to 45 in good health and CMV-seronegative. Sequenced: PBMCs. CDR3 sequence reads: CASSRGLREAKNIQYF. As DNA, the CDR3 is TGCGCCAGCAGCCGGGGCCTGCGGGAAGCCAAAAACATTCAGTACTTC.